This T cell receptor beta chain was profiled in a study of blood T cell repertoires in COVID-19. Study at large: Samples representing acute and convalescent COVID-19 were sourced from the United States, Italy and Spain.

The table lists this clone with a few counts. Germline V gene sequence: CDR1 SGHNT, CDR2 YYREEE (reference sequence). This CDR3 comprises 17 residues. V was clipped by 3 bases and J by 0 bases; unmatched bases: 4. In the original analysis: Amplification of reference gene primers provided the estimated nucleated cell counts. Repertoires were generated with immunoSEQ multiplex PCR, while TCRdb's copy carries only in-frame clones and drops some. The V and J calls and the clone size are those of that table, but D and trimming were determined from the DNA. Altogether some 270,000 clones are present, under 90% being singletons, with the ten largest covering 1.7%.

This sequence joins TRBV5-4 and TRBJ2-2; TRBD2 matches at 11 bases. The clonotype was recovered from a woman in her thirties or forties who had recovered from COVID-19. Sequenced material: PBMCs or T cells enriched from blood (not recorded which). Written as DNA, the CDR3 is TGTGCCAGCAGCTCTCGTAGCGGGAGGGCGAACACCGGGGAGCTGTTTTTT. Translation: CASSSRSGRANTGELFF.